A selection of T cell receptor beta chains follows, all from one sample in a study of T cells after posttransplantation cyclophosphamide. The data were produced by immunoSEQ multiplex PCR, yet TCRdb's version contains in-frame clones alone and is incomplete. The sample includes about 2,500 clones, less than 85% seen only once; the top ten take approximately 25%. The sequencing here drew on PBMCs, taken after allogeneic stem cell transplant with posttransplant cyclophosphamide. These receptors came from a male patient in his thirties who received an allogeneic stem cell transplant from a related donor, was CMV-positive, and had acute GVHD only. The graft donor may have contributed some T cells. Both conserved end residues are part of each CDR3. The D gene is left open where the match is weak. Expanded clones are given a class, and other clones once, few, many or no size at all.

TRBJ2-3 | . | . | 15 | TRBV7-3 | CASSSALDWTDTQYF | TGTGCCAGCAGCTCGGCCCTTGACTGGACAGATACGCAGTATTTT
TRBJ2-1 | TRBD1 | . | 16 | TRBV9 | CASSDRQGRSYNEQFF | TGTGCCAGCAGCGACCGACAGGGGAGATCCTACAATGAGCAGTTCTTC
TRBJ2-7 | TRBD1 | . | 13 | TRBV27 | CASKRQGVNEQYF | TGTGCCAGCAAACGACAGGGTGTCAACGAGCAGTACTTC
TRBJ2-1 | TRBD2 | . | 14 | TRBV19 | CASSPRGGDFEQFF | TGTGCCAGTAGTCCCCGGGGGGGAGATTTTGAGCAGTTCTTC
TRBJ1-1 | . | . | 14 | TRBV28 | CASRPRQLNTEAFF | TGTGCCAGCAGACCGCGACAGTTGAACACTGAAGCTTTCTTT
TRBJ2-1 | TRBD2 | once | 15 | TRBV6-6 | CASSPAGAYYNEQFF | TGTGCCAGCAGCCCAGCGGGGGCCTACTACAATGAGCAGTTCTTC
TRBJ2-7 | TRBD1 | . | 15 | TRBV7-9 | CASISPGQGANEQYF | TGTGCCAGCATCTCTCCGGGACAGGGGGCAAACGAGCAGTACTTC
TRBJ2-7 | . | large | 14 | TRBV2 | CASSVDRTLGEQYF | TGTGCCAGCAGTGTCGACAGAACCCTGGGTGAGCAGTACTTC
TRBJ1-1 | TRBD1 | once | 15 | TRBV6-5 | CASSYQDRDYSEAFF | TGTGCCAGCAGTTACCAAGACAGGGATTATTCTGAAGCTTTCTTT
TRBJ2-7 | . | few | 16 | TRBV7-9 | CASSQEAGRNPYEQYF | TGTGCCAGCAGCCAAGAAGCAGGGAGGAACCCCTACGAGCAGTACTTC
TRBJ2-2 | TRBD2 | . | 17 | TRBV4-3 | CASSPHTSGVNTGELFF | TGCGCCAGCAGCCCCCATACTAGCGGGGTAAACACCGGGGAGCTGTTTTTT
TRBJ2-7 | TRBD1 | . | 16 | TRBV11-2 | CASSLGPDRGTYEQYF | TGTGCCAGCAGCTTAGGCCCGGACAGGGGGACCTACGAGCAGTACTTC
TRBJ2-1 | . | . | 10 | TRBV29-1 | CRAGDNEQFF | TGCAGGGCAGGGGACAATGAGCAGTTCTTC
TRBJ1-2 | TRBD1 | . | 12 | TRBV6-5 | CASSQQTGPLTF | TGTGCCAGCAGTCAACAGACAGGGCCCTTGACCTTC
TRBJ2-3 | TRBD2 | . | 14 | TRBV19 | CASSSGGATDTQYF | TGTGCCAGTAGTAGCGGGGGGGCCACAGATACGCAGTATTTT
TRBJ1-2 | TRBD1 | . | 14 | TRBV6-1 | CASRNRGFFGGDTF | TGTGCCAGCAGGAACAGGGGGTTTTTCGGTGGAGACACCTTC
TRBJ2-7 | TRBD1 | . | 15 | TRBV5-1 | CASSLTPGQGPEQYF | TGCGCCAGCAGCTTGACCCCCGGACAGGGGCCCGAGCAGTACTTC
TRBJ2-2 | . | . | 15 | TRBV6-1 | CASSGGRVDTGELFF | TGTGCCAGCAGTGGGGGCAGGGTAGACACCGGGGAGCTGTTTTTT
TRBJ2-2 | . | . | 14 | TRBV7-8 | CASSLAQGGGELFF | TGTGCCAGCAGCTTAGCACAGGGCGGCGGGGAGCTGTTTTTT
TRBJ2-1 | TRBD2 | . | 16 | TRBV14 | CASSLTSGGAYNEQFF | TGTGCCAGCAGCTTGACTAGCGGGGGGGCCTACAATGAGCAGTTCTTC
TRBJ1-2 | . | . | 14 | TRBV5-4 | CASSSGGEIGGYTF | TGTGCCAGCAGCTCTGGGGGGGAGATTGGGGGCTACACCTTC
TRBJ2-7 | . | . | 12 | TRBV25-1 | CASSPGNYEQYF | TGTGCCAGCAGTCCAGGGAACTACGAGCAGTACTTC
TRBJ2-7 | TRBD1 | . | 13 | TRBV11-3 | CASSVTGSYEQYF | TGTGCCAGCAGCGTGACAGGGTCCTACGAGCAGTACTTC
TRBJ1-6 | TRBD1 | . | 17 | TRBV7-9 | CASSLGQGNEHNSPLHF | TGTGCCAGCAGCTTGGGACAGGGAAATGAGCATAATTCACCCCTCCACTTT
TRBJ1-4 | . | once | 14 | TRBV29-1 | CSVGGQLTNEKLFF | TGCAGCGTGGGAGGGCAGCTAACTAATGAAAAACTGTTTTTT
TRBJ1-2 | TRBD1 | large | 15 | TRBV4-3 | CASSQDRTGQYGYTF | TGCGCCAGCAGCCAAGATAGGACAGGGCAATATGGCTACACCTTC
TRBJ1-1 | TRBD1 | . | 15 | TRBV10-2 | CASSEIGTGYTEAFF | TGCGCCAGCAGTGAAATAGGGACAGGGTACACTGAAGCTTTCTTT
TRBJ1-2 | . | . | 13 | TRBV7-2 | CASSLAGRTGYTF | TGTGCCAGCAGCTTAGCCGGTCGTACGGGCTACACCTTC
TRBJ1-2 | TRBD1 | . | 15 | TRBV7-2 | CASSLESGTDYGYTF | TGTGCCAGCAGCTTAGAATCCGGGACAGACTATGGCTACACCTTC
TRBJ2-3 | . | once | 13 | TRBV14 | CASSESIIDTQYF | TGTGCCAGCAGCGAATCTATCATAGATACGCAGTATTTT
TRBJ2-7 | . | . | 14 | TRBV5-5 | CASSFADRNYEQYF | TGTGCCAGCAGCTTCGCCGACAGAAACTACGAGCAGTACTTC
TRBJ2-1 | TRBD2 | once | 18 | TRBV5-1 | CASSSARTSGGVYNEQFF | TGCGCCAGCAGCTCAGCAAGGACTAGCGGGGGGGTCTACAATGAGCAGTTCTTC
TRBJ2-3 | . | . | 16 | TRBV7-9 | CASSSLAEGGADTQYF | TGTGCCAGCAGCTCTCTGGCCGAGGGTGGCGCAGATACGCAGTATTTT
TRBJ1-1 | . | . | 14 | TRBV28 | CASTSLYPNTEAFF | TGTGCCAGCACCTCGCTCTATCCGAACACTGAAGCTTTCTTT
TRBJ1-2 | . | . | 12 | TRBV18 | CASSDNGYGYTF | TGTGCCAGCTCAGACAATGGGTATGGCTACACCTTC
TRBJ2-3 | . | few | 14 | TRBV11-3 | CASSSPGALDTQYF | TGTGCCAGCAGCTCGCCAGGGGCCTTGGATACGCAGTATTTT
TRBJ2-3 | TRBD2 | . | 15 | TRBV2 | CASKGLAGGADTQYF | TGTGCCAGCAAGGGACTAGCGGGGGGGGCAGATACGCAGTATTTT
TRBJ2-7 | TRBD2 | . | 14 | TRBV7-9 | CASSLVGGDGEQYF | TGTGCCAGCAGCTTAGTCGGGGGGGACGGCGAGCAGTACTTC
TRBJ1-1 | . | . | 14 | TRBV25-1 | CASRQTGMNTEAFF | TGTGCCAGCAGACAGACAGGAATGAACACTGAAGCTTTCTTT